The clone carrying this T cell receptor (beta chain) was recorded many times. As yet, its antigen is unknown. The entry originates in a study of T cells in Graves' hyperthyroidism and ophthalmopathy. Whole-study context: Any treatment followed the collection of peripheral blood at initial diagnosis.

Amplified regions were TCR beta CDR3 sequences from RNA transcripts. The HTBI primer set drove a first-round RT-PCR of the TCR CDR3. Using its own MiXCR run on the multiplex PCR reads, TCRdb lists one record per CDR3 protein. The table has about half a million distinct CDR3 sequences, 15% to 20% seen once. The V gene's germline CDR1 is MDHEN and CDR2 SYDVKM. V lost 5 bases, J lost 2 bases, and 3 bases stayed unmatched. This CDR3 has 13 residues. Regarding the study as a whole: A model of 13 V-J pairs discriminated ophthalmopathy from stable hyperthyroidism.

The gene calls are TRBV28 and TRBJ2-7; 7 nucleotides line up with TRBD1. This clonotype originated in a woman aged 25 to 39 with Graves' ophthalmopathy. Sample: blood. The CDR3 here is CASSTTGPYEQYF. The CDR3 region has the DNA TGTGCCAGCAGTACGACAGGGCCCTACGAGCAGTACTTC. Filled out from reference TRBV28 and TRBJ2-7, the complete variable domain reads DVKVTQSSRYLVKRTGEKVFLECVQDMDHENMFWYRQDPGLGLRLIYFSYDVKMKEKGDIPEGYSVSREKKERFSLILESASTNQTSMYLCASSTTGPYEQYFGPGTRLTVT.